These T cell receptor beta chains were read from a single sample in a study of T cell responses to AZD1222 COVID-19 vaccine. TCRdb keeps only in-frame clones here, not all; method: immunoSEQ multiplex PCR. This sample has 95,000 to 150,000 clones, with just under 90% found just once. The sample consisted of peripheral blood, taken on day 0 of AZD1222 vaccination. The receptors originated from an adult in good health. The CDR3 runs from the conserved cysteine through the conserved F or W. Each record gives: D gene, clone size, J gene, V gene, CDR3 DNA, CDR3 protein. A D gene is named only where the DNA matches it firmly. The listing skips clone size in some rows; elsewhere it reads once, few, many or a size class.

>-|-|TRBJ2-2|TRBV3-1/TRBV3-2
TGTGCCAGCAGCCAGACACGGAACACCGGGGAGCTGTTTTTT
CASSQTRNTGELFF
>-|-|TRBJ1-6|TRBV9
TGTGCCAGCAGCATTGACCGGGACGGAGATTCACCCCTCCACTTT
CASSIDRDGDSPLHF
>-|-|TRBJ1-1|TRBV7-2
TGTGCCAGCAGCTTAGACACCCGGACCGAAGCTTTCTTT
CASSLDTRTEAFF
>-|-|TRBJ1-5|TRBV19
TGTGCCAGCACGGCAAACAATCAGCCCCAGCATTTT
CASTANNQPQHF
>-|-|TRBJ1-5|TRBV6-1
TGTGCCAGCAGTGACGCGGCAGGGAGGAGGCAGCCCCAGCATTTT
CASSDAAGRRQPQHF
>-|-|TRBJ2-7|TRBV29-1
TGCAGCGTTGAGGTCTTCTTACAGGGAGAGCAGTACTTC
CSVEVFLQGEQYF
>-|-|TRBJ1-2|TRBV30
TGTGCCTGGATCGGACTGTACTATGGCTACACCTTC
CAWIGLYYGYTF
>-|-|TRBJ2-1|TRBV5-1
TGCGCCAGCAGCTTACGCGGGGACTACAATGAGCAGTTCTTC
CASSLRGDYNEQFF
>-|-|TRBJ1-1|TRBV2
TGTGCCAGCAGCGTGCAGGGTTTCGACACTGAAGCTTTCTTT
CASSVQGFDTEAFF
>-|-|TRBJ2-5|TRBV12-2
TGTGCAAGTCGCTCCCTGACTAGTTGGGGAGAGACCCAGTACTTC
CASRSLTSWGETQYF
>-|-|TRBJ2-1|TRBV10-3
TGTGCCATCAGTGAGACGACCGAGGGGCAGTTCTTC
CAISETTEGQFF
>-|few|TRBJ1-6|TRBV25-1
TGTGCCAGCAGTGGTAAGGGGGAAAGTTCACCCCTCCACTTT
CASSGKGESSPLHF
>-|-|TRBJ2-2|TRBV7-6
TGTGCCAGCAGCTTAGGTAGCCTTGCCGGGGAGCTGTTTTTT
CASSLGSLAGELFF
>-|-|TRBJ2-2|TRBV10-1
TGCGCCACTTCTTATTTAGTTTCAACGAACACCGGGGAGCTGTTTTTT
CATSYLVSTNTGELFF
>-|-|TRBJ2-4|TRBV2
TGTGCCAGCAGTGAAGCGTGGGCAGCGGTCAGGGCCAAAAACATTCAGTACTTC
CASSEAWAAVRAKNIQYF
>-|-|TRBJ2-3|TRBV5-1
TGCGCCAGCAGCTTGACGGGGATAAGCACAGATACGCAGTATTTT
CASSLTGISTDTQYF
>TRBD1|-|TRBJ2-5|TRBV19
TGTGCCAGTAGTATGTTGGACAGGGGATCAAGAGAGACCCAGTACTTC
CASSMLDRGSRETQYF
>TRBD2|few|TRBJ2-5|TRBV6-5
TGTGCCAGCAGTTCAATCGGACTAGGAGAGACCCAGTACTTC
CASSSIGLGETQYF
>TRBD1|few|TRBJ1-5|TRBV6-5
TGTGCCAGCAGTCGGACAGGGGGGCAGCCCCAGCATTTT
CASSRTGGQPQHF
>-|-|TRBJ1-1|TRBV7-9
TGTGCCAGCAGCGACGGTCCCGGGGTAGGTGCTTTCTTT
CASSDGPGVGAFF
>-|-|TRBJ1-5|TRBV2
TGTGCCAGCAGTGAACAGGGTAGCAATCAGCCCCAGCATTTT
CASSEQGSNQPQHF
>-|-|TRBJ1-6|TRBV27
TGTGCCAGCAGGGTAGGAAGTTCACCCCTCCACTTT
CASRVGSSPLHF
>TRBD2|-|TRBJ2-1|TRBV19
TGTGCCAGTAGTTACGCGGGGGGGGCCGGATCCTACAATGAGCAGTTCTTC
CASSYAGGAGSYNEQFF
>TRBD2|-|TRBJ2-4|TRBV6-5
TGTGCCAGCAGACCTAGCGGGAGTGGGAACATTCAGTACTTC
CASRPSGSGNIQYF
>-|-|TRBJ1-6|TRBV18
TGTGCCAGCTCACCGGCCGGGGGCGCGTATTCACCCCTCCACTTT
CASSPAGGAYSPLHF
>TRBD1|once|TRBJ1-5|TRBV19
TGTGCCAGTAGTAGTCCCGGGACAGTTAGCAATCAGCCCCAGCATTTT
CASSSPGTVSNQPQHF
>-|-|TRBJ1-2|TRBV7-9
TGTGCCAGCAGCTTAGCAGGGGGAGACCCACTAGGGGCCTTC
CASSLAGGDPLGAF
>-|-|TRBJ2-7|TRBV12-1
TGTGCCAGCAGCGCCCGACAGGGTTCCTACGAGCAGTACTTC
CASSARQGSYEQYF
>TRBD1|-|TRBJ1-2|TRBV6-6
TGTGCCAGCAGCCCGACAGGGGACTATGGCTACACCTTC
CASSPTGDYGYTF
>-|-|TRBJ2-2|TRBV14
TGTGCCAGCAGCCAAGGCGAACGGTACACCGGGGAGCTGTTTTTT
CASSQGERYTGELFF
>-|-|TRBJ2-7|TRBV27
TGTGCCAGCAGTCCCGGGACTGTCGGGGAGCAGTACTTC
CASSPGTVGEQYF
>-|-|TRBJ2-5|TRBV6-5
TGTGCCAGCAGCCAACAAGAGACCCAGTACTTC
CASSQQETQYF
>-|-|TRBJ1-1|TRBV30
TGTGCCTCCTCGGAAGGGGTTCAGAACACTGAAGCTTTCTTT
CASSEGVQNTEAFF
>-|-|TRBJ2-1|TRBV2
TGTGCCAGCAGTGAAGGGGGATGGTCGACATCTGAGCAGTTCTTC
CASSEGGWSTSEQFF
>-|once|TRBJ2-3|TRBV6-5
TGTGCCAGCAGCCCCACTACGGGATTTGCAGATACGCAGTATTTT
CASSPTTGFADTQYF
>-|once|TRBJ1-5|TRBV6-1
TGTGCCAGCAGTGTTCCCAGGGATTTTAGCAATCAGCCCCAGCATTTT
CASSVPRDFSNQPQHF
>TRBD2|-|TRBJ2-1|TRBV7-9
TGTGCCAGCAGCCCTGGACTAGCGGGGGCTAGGGATGAGCAGTTCTTC
CASSPGLAGARDEQFF
>-|-|TRBJ1-1|TRBV29-1
TGCAGCGGTTTTCAGGGGACTGAAGCTTTCTTT
CSGFQGTEAFF
>-|-|TRBJ1-5|TRBV6-5
TGTGCCAGCAGTCTATCCCAGACAGCCCTAACGCCCCAGCATTTT
CASSLSQTALTPQHF
>-|-|TRBJ1-5|TRBV27
TGTGCCAGCAGTTTTCAGGGAACCTCGACCCAGCATTTT
CASSFQGTSTQHF
>TRBD1|-|TRBJ1-2|TRBV3-1/TRBV3-2
TGTGCCAGCAGCCTTGGGGACAGGGACTATGGCTACACCTTC
CASSLGDRDYGYTF
>TRBD2|-|TRBJ2-7|TRBV20-1
TGCAGTGCTAGTCGTGCTAGCGGATCCTACGAGCAGTACTTC
CSASRASGSYEQYF
>-|-|TRBJ1-1|TRBV11-2
TGTGCCAGCAGAAGAGAACAGGGCATGAACACTGAAGCTTTCTTT
CASRREQGMNTEAFF
>-|-|TRBJ2-5|TRBV6-5
TGTGCCAGCAGCTCGATCCAAGAGACCCAGTACTTC
CASSSIQETQYF
>TRBD1|-|TRBJ1-2|TRBV19
TGTGCCAGTAGACAGGGGCATGGCTACACCTTC
CASRQGHGYTF
>-|once|TRBJ2-5|TRBV6-5
TGTGCCAGCATTATTGGTGCCCAAGAGACCCAGTACTTC
CASIIGAQETQYF
>-|-|TRBJ2-7|TRBV6-1
TGTGCCAGCAGTGATTTCGGGAATCCCTACGAGCAGTACTTC
CASSDFGNPYEQYF
>-|medium-sized|TRBJ2-5|TRBV14
TGTGCCAGCAGCCCTGCCCAGGCAGGGTTAGAGACCCAGTACTTC
CASSPAQAGLETQYF
>TRBD1|-|TRBJ1-5|TRBV19
TGTGCCAGTATTAAGGCAGGGGGCGGTCAGCCCCAGCATTTT
CASIKAGGGQPQHF
>-|-|TRBJ1-2|TRBV11-2
TGTGCCAGCAGCTTAATTGGACGTGGCTCCCCGGACTTATATGGCTACACCTTC
CASSLIGRGSPDLYGYTF
>-|-|TRBJ1-2|TRBV30
TGTGCCTGGACTCCCCTCGAGGGAGCAGGGCAAGGCTACACCTTC
CAWTPLEGAGQGYTF
>-|-|TRBJ2-7|TRBV10-3
TGTGCCATCAGTGTGTCAGGGGTCATCTACGAGCAGTACTTC
CAISVSGVIYEQYF
>TRBD1|many|TRBJ1-4|TRBV5-1
TGCGCCAGCAGCCCTGGGGGGACAGGGAGGAATGAAAAACTGTTTTTT
CASSPGGTGRNEKLFF
>-|few|TRBJ1-4|TRBV14
TGTGCCAGCAGCCAAGATTCTATATCGGGATCACTCAATGAAAAACTGTTTTTT
CASSQDSISGSLNEKLFF